Below are 11 T cell receptor beta chains sequenced from a single sample in a study of T cell responses to AZD1222 COVID-19 vaccine. Clones were sequenced by immunoSEQ multiplex PCR, and TCRdb holds only the in-frame ones, with some missing. The profile shows under 80,000 clones, 80% to 90% of them singletons. Source: peripheral blood, taken on day 0 of AZD1222 vaccination. Source of these receptors: an adult in good health.

This chain links TRBV28 with TRBJ1-1; D is unclear. Between the trimmed V and J ends, which lost 2 bases and 4 bases, there was a span of 17 bases. This CDR3 region has 16 residues. Germline CDR1 reads MDHEN; CDR2 reads SYDVKM. The CDR3 nucleotides read TGTGCCAGCAGTTTACCCCGCCACTCGACGAGCACTGAAGCTTTCTTT. Protein sequence: CASSLPRHSTSTEAFF.

The chain employs TRBV11-2 and TRBJ1-1; TRBD1 might be the D (5 bases). The CDR3 loop spans 13 amino acids. Germline V gene data show CDR1 as SGHAT and CDR2 as FQNNGV. The germline V and J ends were trimmed by 8 bases and 9 bases, with 19 bases remaining between them. CDR3 region: CASEDNLQIQAFF. In DNA form, the CDR3 reads TGTGCCAGCGAGGACAACCTACAGATACAAGCTTTCTTT.

The chain uses TRBV9 and TRBJ2-5; possibly TRBD1 or TRBD2 for D (6 bases each). The ends were cut back, 0 bases at V and 4 bases at J, with 13 bases in the middle. CDR1 SGDLS and CDR2 YYNGEE come from the germline V gene. The length of the CDR3 is 15 residues. CDR3 sequence (DNA): TGTGCCAGCAGCGTAGGACGGGGGCTGGTAGAGACCCAGTACTTC. Its translation is CASSVGRGLVETQYF.

The chain has TRBV5-1 and TRBJ1-4; D gene unclear. V lost 3 bases to trimming and J lost 5 bases, with 5 bases between them. The CDR3 runs to 12 residues. In germline, CDR1 is SGHRS, CDR2 YFSETQ. The CDR3 sequence is CASSSGNEKLFF. CDR3 nucleotides: TGCGCCAGCAGCTCGGGAAATGAAAAACTGTTTTTT.

The genes are TRBV5-8 and TRBJ2-1, with D possibly TRBD1 on 6 matching bases. The germline CDR1 and CDR2 sequences are SGHTS and YDEGEE. This CDR3 has 17 amino acids. V lost 0 bases to trimming and J lost 6 bases, with 19 bases between them. CDR3 nucleotide sequence: TGTGCCAGCAGCTTGGGTGCCGGGACACCGAAGGCCAATGAGCAGTTCTTC. It specifies CASSLGAGTPKANEQFF.

The chain is built from TRBV18 and TRBJ1-1, with D possibly being TRBD1 (5 bases). Germline V gene sequence: CDR1 KGHSH, CDR2 LQKENI. The CDR3 has 16 amino acids. Trimming removed 4 bases at V and 1 base at J, with 16 bases between. CDR3 amino acids: CASSLFSGLKNTEAFF. The CDR3 DNA reads TGTGCCAGCTCACTTTTCTCGGGACTAAAGAACACTGAAGCTTTCTTT. The complete variable domain, with remaining parts taken from reference TRBV18 and TRBJ1-1, reads NAGVMQNPRHLVRRRGQEARLRCSPMKGHSHVYWYRQLPEEGLKFMVYLQKENIIDESGMPKERFSAEFPKEGPSILRIQQVVRGDSAAYFCASSLFSGLKNTEAFFGQGTRLTVV.

The chain joins TRBV7-9 to TRBJ2-3; D gene ambiguous. The V gene's germline CDR1 is SEHNR and CDR2 FQNEAQ (reference sequence). The V end lost 3 bases, the J end lost 4 bases, and 5 bases lay between the germline ends. This CDR3 region has 12 residues. CDR3 nucleotide sequence: TGTGCCAGCAGCTTCGGGCCAGATACGCAGTATTTT. Translated: CASSFGPDTQYF.

This chain links TRBV30 with TRBJ2-2; D not certain. Germline CDR1 and CDR2: GTSNPN and SVGIG (reference sequence). CDR3 size: 14 residues. The V end was cut by 2 bases, the J end by 3 bases, with 10 bases between. CDR3 amino acids: CAWSKNPDTGELFF. As DNA, the CDR3 is TGTGCCTGGAGTAAAAACCCGGACACCGGGGAGCTGTTTTTT.

This clone was seen a few times. The V gene is TRBV11-3, the J gene TRBJ2-2, with D unresolved. V was trimmed by 4 bases and J by 5 bases, leaving 8 bases between them. The germline gives CDR1 SGHNT, CDR2 YENEEA. CDR3 length: 13 amino acids. CDR3 sequence reads: CASSSPRTGELFF. For the CDR3, the DNA is TGTGCCAGCAGCTCCCCGCGGACCGGGGAGCTGTTTTTT.

As for this clone: At one of its ends the junction is not consistent with the germline gene, which may arise from a read error. The chain combines TRBV7-2 with TRBJ2-7, with D perhaps TRBD2 (5 bases). Germline CDR1 reads SGHTA; CDR2 reads FQGNSA. CDR3 length: 15 amino acids. The CDR3 DNA reads TGTGCCAGCAGCTTTATAGTTGCTAGCTCCCACGAGCAGTACTTC. It yields the protein CASSFIVASSHEQYF.

This chain links TRBV6-5 with TRBJ2-7, with 7 nucleotides matching TRBD1. CDR1 and CDR2 from the germline V gene are MNHEY and SVGAGI. The CDR3 is 11 amino acids. With V trimmed by 6 bases and J by 7 bases, 3 bases remained unmatched. CDR3 loop: CASRTGYEQYF. The CDR3 bases are TGTGCCAGCAGGACAGGGTATGAGCAGTACTTC.